A single sample is the source of the 2 T cell receptor beta chains below, sequenced in a study of OX40 agonist ivuxolimab in advanced cancers. Here immunoSEQ multiplex PCR was the method, and the copy in TCRdb shows in-frame clones only, minus some. The sample holds approximately 77,000 clones, less than 95% seen once. The sample here was CD4+ or CD8+ T cells sorted from blood, taken in a trial of the OX40 agonist ivuxolimab. The origin of the receptors is an adult with an advanced solid tumor such as melanoma, head and neck, liver or kidney cancer.

The chain carries TRBV7-6 and TRBJ2-3; 9 positions agree with TRBD1. V lost 1 base to trimming and J lost 7 bases; unmatched junction nucleotides: 12. CDR3 size: 17 residues. CDR1 and CDR2 from the germline V gene are SGHVS and FNYEAQ. In DNA form, the CDR3 reads TGTGCCAGCAGCTTAGGTGTTTCCGGGACAGGGTCAAATACGCAGTATTTT. This encodes CASSLGVSGTGSNTQYF. Using reference TRBV7-6 and TRBJ2-3 for the parts outside the CDR3, the full variable domain is GAGVSQSPRYKVTKRGQDVALRCDPISGHVSLYWYRQALGQGPEFLTYFNYEAQQDKSGLPNDRFSAERPEGSISTLTIQRTEQRDSAMYRCASSLGVSGTGSNTQYFGPGTRLTVL.

The CDR3 DNA reads as TGTGCCAGCAGCTCCCCCTTAACCGGGGAGCTGTTTTTT. This gives the protein CASSSPLTGELFF. The rearrangement joins TRBV6-5 to TRBJ2-2; D unclear. The CDR3 covers 13 residues. V gave up 6 bases and J gave up 5 bases, with 10 bases separating them. Looked up from germline, CDR1 is MNHEY and CDR2 is SVGAGI.